In this sample, the clone carrying this T cell receptor beta chain turned up a few times. Germline CDR1 reads ENHRY; CDR2 reads SYGVKD. There are 14 residues in the CDR3. V was clipped by 6 bases and J by 2 bases, with 14 bases between them. The data stem from a study of early T cells in non-severe SARS-CoV-2 infection. From the 5' RACE reads, TCRdb called clonotypes with MiXCR, one entry per CDR3 protein. The sample lists tens of thousands of distinct CDR3 sequences, approximately 15% occurring once. This specimen consisted of whole blood, obtained at baseline. V is TRBV10-3 and J is TRBJ2-7; D is perhaps TRBD2 (6 bases). This clonotype was obtained from an adult who was a healthcare worker with PCR-confirmed SARS-CoV-2 infection or an uninfected control (not recorded which). The CDR3 bases are TGTGCCATCAGCGGGGACTTTGGGACCTACGAGCAGTACTTC. Residues: CAISGDFGTYEQYF.